This T cell receptor beta chain appears in the sequencing data of a study of T cell responses to AZD1222 COVID-19 vaccine. In the case of this clone: Its antigen is as yet unknown.

TCRdb's copy holds only in-frame clones and misses some; the assay was immunoSEQ multiplex PCR. The sample yields roughly 180,000 clones, about nine tenths seen once. CDR1 is SQVTM, CDR2 ANQGSEA, per germline. The junction had 12 bases not matched to a gene; V was cut back by 7 bases and J by 0 bases. The CDR3 sequence is 16 residues long. Whole-study results and caveats: With dominance at 160-218 and 743-854, vaccine-associated CD4 TCRs spanned spike.

This chain connects TRBV29-1 to TRBJ1-1; 9 nucleotides agree with TRBD1. Sequencing used peripheral blood, obtained on day 0 of AZD1222 vaccination. The TCR comes from an adult in good health. The DNA for the CDR3 is TGCAGCGGTCTAGGGACAGGGACCCTCATGAACACTGAAGCTTTCTTT. Encoded protein: CSGLGTGTLMNTEAFF. Full variable domain (rest looked up from reference TRBV29-1 and TRBJ1-1): SAVISQKPSRDICQRGTSLTIQCQVDSQVTMMFWYRQQPGQSLTLIATANQGSEATYESGFVIDKFPISRPNLTFSTLTVSNMSPEDSSIYLCSGLGTGTLMNTEAFFGQGTRLTVV.